One and the same sample provided the 5 T cell receptor beta chains below, sequenced in a study of blood T cell repertoires in COVID-19. Assay: immunoSEQ multiplex PCR; the TCRdb copy retains only in-frame clones and omits some. This table has a few hundred thousand clones, around nine tenths appearing once. The material sequenced was PBMCs or T cells enriched from blood (not recorded which). These receptors were obtained from a woman aged 30 to 39 who had recovered from COVID-19.

The rearrangement links TRBV3-1 (or the pseudogene TRBV3-2) to TRBJ1-1; a possible D gene is TRBD1 (6 bases). The CDR3 runs 15 residues. Trimming removed 3 bases at V and 1 base at J, with 12 bases between. Germline assignment: CDR1 LGHDT and CDR2 YNNKEL (reference sequence). The chain's CDR3 is CASSHRGRENTEAFF. The DNA of the CDR3 is TGTGCCAGCAGCCACAGGGGCAGGGAGAACACTGAAGCTTTCTTT.

This chain joins TRBV30 and TRBJ1-5, with D tentatively TRBD1 (6 bases). CDR3 size: 19 residues. CDR1 is GTSNPN and CDR2 is SVGIG in the germline V gene (reference sequence). V was pared by 0 bases and J by 4 bases, with 25 bases between. The CDR3 region is CAWSVTSGANSLSNQPQHF. The CDR3 DNA is TGTGCCTGGAGTGTAACGTCAGGGGCCAACAGCCTGTCTAATCAGCCCCAGCATTTT.

The rearrangement links TRBV5-6 to TRBJ2-7; D possibly corresponds to TRBD1 (6 bases). The V and J ends lost 4 bases and 4 bases respectively, with 24 bases between them. Germline V gene sequence: CDR1 SGHDT, CDR2 YYEEEE. The CDR3 loop spans 17 amino acids. This CDR3 reads CASSPSTGASQIYEQYF. In nucleotides, the CDR3 is TGTGCCAGCAGCCCGTCGACAGGAGCCAGCCAGATTTACGAGCAGTACTTC.

V and J are TRBV7-9 and TRBJ2-2, with D maybe TRBD1 (5 bases). Germline loops: CDR1 SEHNR, CDR2 FQNEAQ (reference sequence). This CDR3 spans 13 amino acids. Trimming shortened V by 2 bases and J by 13 bases, and 14 bases separated the two germline ends. The CDR3 region has the DNA TGTGCCAGCAGCTTACCAGGGAACCGGGTGCTGTTTTTT. It encodes CASSLPGNRVLFF.

This rearrangement joins TRBV29-1 to TRBJ2-1; 7 bases fit TRBD2. The V gene's germline CDR1 is SQVTM and CDR2 ANQGSEA. J lost 3 bases, V lost 3 bases, and 8 bases had no gene match. The CDR3 runs 15 residues. For the CDR3, the DNA is TGCAGCGTTGATACGGTAGGGACTATCTACAATGAGCAGTTCTTC. As protein: CSVDTVGTIYNEQFF.